This T cell receptor beta chain was obtained from a study of T cell repertoires in cytomegalovirus infection. Study-level results: CMV-specific TCR beta clonotypes restricted by HLA-C dominated the ex vivo response.

The ends were cut back, 2 bases at V and 1 base at J, with 12 bases in the middle. The CDR3 is 15 amino acids. CDR1 is SGHNT and CDR2 is YYREEE in the germline V gene (reference sequence). For this clonotype: The antigen remains unidentified.

TCRdb ran MiXCR on the reads and lists one entry per CDR3 protein. The data hold 300,000 or so distinct CDR3 sequences, with more than 20% observed a single time. The chain is built from TRBV5-4 and TRBJ1-2; unclear D gene. The sequence derives from a human donor in good health (CMV status not recorded). Some clones in this sample may be carry-over from other donors' samples. The sequenced sample was cultured PBMCs, obtained from culture after CMV antigen stimulation. This CDR3 reads CASSFRPESNYGYTF. The CDR3 region has the DNA TGTGCCAGCAGCTTTAGGCCAGAAAGTAACTATGGCTACACCTTC.